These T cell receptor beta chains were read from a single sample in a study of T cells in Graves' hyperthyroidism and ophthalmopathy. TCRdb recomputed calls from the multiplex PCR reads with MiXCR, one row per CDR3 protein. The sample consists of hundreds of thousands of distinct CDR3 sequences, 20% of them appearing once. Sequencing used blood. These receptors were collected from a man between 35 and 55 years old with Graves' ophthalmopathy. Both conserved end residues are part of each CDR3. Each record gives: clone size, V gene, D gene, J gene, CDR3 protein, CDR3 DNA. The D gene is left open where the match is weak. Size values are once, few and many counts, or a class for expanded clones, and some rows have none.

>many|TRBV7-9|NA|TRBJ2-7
CASSLVDRAEQYF
TGTGCCAGCAGCTTAGTGGACCGGGCGGAGCAGTACTTC
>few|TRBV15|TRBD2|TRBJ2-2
CATSRDFLGGGNTGELFF
TGTGCCACCAGCAGAGATTTTCTTGGGGGGGGGAACACCGGGGAGCTGTTTTTT
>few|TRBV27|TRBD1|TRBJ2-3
CASSLLTGVGTDTQYF
TGTGCCAGCAGTTTATTGACAGGGGTTGGCACAGATACGCAGTATTTT
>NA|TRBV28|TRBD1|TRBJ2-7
CASSSSGQGLSEQYF
TGTGCCAGCAGTTCGTCGGGACAGGGGTTAAGCGAGCAGTACTTC
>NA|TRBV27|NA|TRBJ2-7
CASSLRGALSYEQYF
TGTGCCAGCAGTTTACGGGGGGCGCTTAGCTACGAGCAGTACTTC
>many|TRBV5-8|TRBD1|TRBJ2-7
CASSGGQGRYEQYF
TGTGCCAGCAGCGGGGGACAGGGGAGATACGAGCAGTACTTC
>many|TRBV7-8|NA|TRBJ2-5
CASSSRLETSTETQYF
TGTGCCAGCAGCTCTCGCCTTGAAACTAGCACGGAGACCCAGTACTTC
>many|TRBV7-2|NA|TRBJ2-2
CASSESGTTGELFF
TGTGCCAGCAGCGAGAGCGGAACAACCGGGGAGCTGTTTTTT
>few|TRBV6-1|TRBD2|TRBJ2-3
CASSGGVLAGSSTDTQYF
TGTGCCAGCAGTGGGGGGGTGCTAGCGGGATCTAGCACAGATACGCAGTATTTT
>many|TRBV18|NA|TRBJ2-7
CASSPSQELYEQYF
TGTGCCAGCTCCCCCTCACAGGAGCTCTACGAGCAGTACTTC
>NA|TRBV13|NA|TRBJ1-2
CTSSLYGGNYGYTF
TGTACCAGCAGCTTATACGGAGGAAACTATGGCTACACCTTC
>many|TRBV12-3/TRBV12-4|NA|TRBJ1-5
CASTGQAPVMGQPQHF
TGTGCCAGCACCGGGCAGGCCCCGGTCATGGGTCAGCCCCAGCATTTT
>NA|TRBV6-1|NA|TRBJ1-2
CASCSLPTGENYGYTF
TGTGCCAGCTGTTCACTACCGACAGGAGAGAACTATGGCTACACCTTC
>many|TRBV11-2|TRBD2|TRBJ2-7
CASSLFGAGGAYEQYF
TGTGCCAGCAGCTTATTCGGGGCGGGAGGCGCCTACGAGCAGTACTTC
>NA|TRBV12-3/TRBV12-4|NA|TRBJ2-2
CASTPSDPILSGELFF
TGTGCCAGCACTCCCTCCGACCCAATCCTTTCCGGGGAGCTGTTTTTT
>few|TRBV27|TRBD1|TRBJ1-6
CASARNRGGPTSPLHF
TGTGCCAGCGCCCGCAACAGGGGCGGTCCAACTTCACCCCTCCACTTT
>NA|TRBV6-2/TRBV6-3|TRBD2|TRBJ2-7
CASSSPFVTSGRVPTPYEQYF
TGTGCCAGCAGTTCACCCTTCGTTACTAGCGGGAGGGTCCCTACCCCCTACGAGCAGTACTTC
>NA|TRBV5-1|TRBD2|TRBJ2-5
CASSLGISGRPTQETQYF
TGCGCCAGCAGCTTGGGTATTAGCGGGAGGCCCACCCAAGAGACCCAGTACTTC
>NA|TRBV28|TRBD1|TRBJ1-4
CASRQQGLNEKLFF
TGTGCCAGCAGACAACAGGGGCTTAATGAAAAACTGTTTTTT
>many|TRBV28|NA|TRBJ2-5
CASSLSQGRVETQYF
TGTGCCAGCAGCCTCAGTCAGGGAAGGGTGGAGACCCAGTACTTC
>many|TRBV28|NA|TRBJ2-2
CASSLGLTGELFF
TGTGCCAGCAGTTTAGGACTTACCGGGGAGCTGTTTTTT
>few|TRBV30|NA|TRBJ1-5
CAWSSTYTGGEPQHF
TGTGCCTGGAGTTCAACCTACACGGGGGGGGAGCCCCAGCATTTT
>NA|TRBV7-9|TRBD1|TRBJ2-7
CASTGQGEFYEQYF
TGTGCCAGTACAGGACAGGGGGAGTTCTACGAGCAGTACTTC
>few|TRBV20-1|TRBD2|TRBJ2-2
CSANPAGVVPGELFF
TGCAGTGCTAACCCAGCGGGAGTAGTGCCCGGGGAGCTGTTTTTT
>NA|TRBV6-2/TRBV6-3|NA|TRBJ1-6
CASAGDRKNSPLHF
TGTGCCAGCGCCGGCGACAGGAAGAATTCACCCCTCCACTTT
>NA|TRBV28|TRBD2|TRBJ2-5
CASGIRLAGQETQYF
TGTGCCAGCGGAATACGACTAGCGGGACAAGAGACCCAGTACTTC
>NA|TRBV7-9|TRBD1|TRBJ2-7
CASSGQGQGYEQYF
TGTGCCAGCAGCGGGCAGGGACAGGGCTACGAGCAGTACTTC
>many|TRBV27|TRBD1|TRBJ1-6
CASSYRGQGSPLHF
TGTGCCAGCAGTTACAGGGGGCAGGGTTCACCCCTCCACTTT
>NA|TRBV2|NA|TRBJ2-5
CANTKEQETQYF
TGTGCCAACACCAAGGAGCAAGAGACCCAGTACTTC
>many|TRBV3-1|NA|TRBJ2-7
CASSPRGLSYEQYF
TGTGCCAGCAGCCCACGGGGACTTTCCTACGAGCAGTACTTC
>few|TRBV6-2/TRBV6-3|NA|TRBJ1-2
CASSADALRLGYTF
TGTGCCAGCAGTGCGGACGCTTTAAGGTTGGGCTACACCTTC
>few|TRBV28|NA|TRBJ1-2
CASSSHLGRATGNYGYTF
TGTGCCAGCAGTTCCCACTTAGGAAGGGCCACCGGGAACTATGGCTACACCTTC
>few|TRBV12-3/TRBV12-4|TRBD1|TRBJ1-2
CASSLLLGQYGYTF
TGTGCCAGCAGTTTGCTCCTGGGACAGTATGGCTACACCTTC
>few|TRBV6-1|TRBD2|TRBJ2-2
CASSPGLAGHTGELFF
TGTGCCAGCAGCCCAGGACTAGCGGGGCACACCGGGGAGCTGTTTTTT
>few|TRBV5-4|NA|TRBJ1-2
CASSSAPGEIYGYTF
TGTGCCAGCAGCTCCGCGCCGGGCGAAATCTATGGCTACACCTTC
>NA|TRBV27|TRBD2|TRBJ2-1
CASSPLSGTAGLAGRHEQFF
TGTGCCAGCAGTCCACTTTCGGGGACGGCGGGACTAGCGGGGAGACATGAGCAGTTCTTC
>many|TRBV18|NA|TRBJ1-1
CASSPLDSSNTEAFF
TGTGCCAGCTCACCCCTAGACAGCTCGAACACTGAAGCTTTCTTT
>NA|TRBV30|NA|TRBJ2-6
CAWQKSGAGANVLTF
TGTGCCTGGCAGAAATCAGGGGCTGGGGCCAACGTCCTGACTTTC
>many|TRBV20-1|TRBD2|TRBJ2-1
CSASWVSGRWGNEQFF
TGCAGTGCTAGTTGGGTTAGCGGGAGGTGGGGCAATGAGCAGTTCTTC
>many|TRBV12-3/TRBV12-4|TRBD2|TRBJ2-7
CASSGGLAVEKQYF
TGTGCCAGCAGTGGAGGACTAGCGGTTGAGAAGCAGTACTTC
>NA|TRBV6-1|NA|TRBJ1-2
CASSRTATYGYTF
TGTGCCAGCTCTCGGACAGCAACCTATGGCTACACCTTC
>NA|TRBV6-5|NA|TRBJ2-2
CASSYTGPLRELFF
TGTGCCAGCAGTTACACGGGGCCCCTCCGGGAGCTGTTTTTT
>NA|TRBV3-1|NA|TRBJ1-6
CASQAWSRNSPLHF
TGTGCCAGCCAGGCTTGGTCGAGGAATTCACCCCTCCACTTT